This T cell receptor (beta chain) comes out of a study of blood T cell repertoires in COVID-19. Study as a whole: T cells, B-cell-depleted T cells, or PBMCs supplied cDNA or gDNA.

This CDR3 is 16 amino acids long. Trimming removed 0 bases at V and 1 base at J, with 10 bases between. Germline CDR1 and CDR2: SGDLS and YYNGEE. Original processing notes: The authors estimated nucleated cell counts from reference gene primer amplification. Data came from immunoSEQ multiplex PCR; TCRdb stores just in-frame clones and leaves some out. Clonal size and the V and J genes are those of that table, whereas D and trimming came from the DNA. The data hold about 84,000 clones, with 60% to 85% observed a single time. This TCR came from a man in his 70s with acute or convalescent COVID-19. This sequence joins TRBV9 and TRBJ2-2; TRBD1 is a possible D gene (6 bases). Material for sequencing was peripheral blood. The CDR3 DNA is TGTGCCAGCAGCGTAGGACAGACAGGGAACACCGGGGAGCTGTTTTTT. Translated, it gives CASSVGQTGNTGELFF.